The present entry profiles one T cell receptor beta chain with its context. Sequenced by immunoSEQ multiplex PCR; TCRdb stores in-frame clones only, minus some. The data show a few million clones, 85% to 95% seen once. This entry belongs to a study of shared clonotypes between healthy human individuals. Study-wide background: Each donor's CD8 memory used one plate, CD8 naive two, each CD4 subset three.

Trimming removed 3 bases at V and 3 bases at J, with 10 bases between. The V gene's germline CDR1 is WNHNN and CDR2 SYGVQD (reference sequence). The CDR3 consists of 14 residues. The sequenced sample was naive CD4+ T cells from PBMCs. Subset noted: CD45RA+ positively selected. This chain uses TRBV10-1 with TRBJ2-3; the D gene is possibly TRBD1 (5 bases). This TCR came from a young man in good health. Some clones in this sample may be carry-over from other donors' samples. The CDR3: CASSDRQGTDTQYF. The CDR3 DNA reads TGCGCCAGCAGTGATCGCCAGGGTACAGATACGCAGTATTTT.